This T cell receptor (beta chain) is drawn from a study of shared clonotypes between healthy human individuals. The assay was immunoSEQ multiplex PCR, and TCRdb's table has in-frame clones only and misses some. Among approximately 2.5 million clones listed, around nine tenths were seen once. The ends were cut back, 0 bases at V and 4 bases at J, with 16 bases in the middle. Germline V gene data show CDR1 as MNHNS and CDR2 as SASEGT. The CDR3 consists of 16 residues. Study observations and caveats: Sequencing depth was expected to affect clonotype sharing among donors.

Notes on this clone: Its antigen is not identified.

This TCR came from a man aged 18 to 30 in good health. The chain couples TRBV6-1 to TRBJ2-7; weak D call: TRBD2 (6 bases). Sequences were obtained from naive CD4+ T cells sorted from blood. Subset reported: CD45RA+ positively selected. The CDR3 protein is CASSEAWGSGGYEQYF. Here the CDR3 DNA reads TGTGCCAGCAGTGAAGCTTGGGGGAGTGGAGGGTACGAGCAGTACTTC.